The T cell receptor beta chain described here comes from a study of T-cell reconstitution after alpha-beta-depleted transplantation in children. Trimming stripped 1 base from V and 0 bases from J, with 1 base between. The CDR3 sequence is 14 residues long. Germline V gene lookup returns CDR1 SGHVS and CDR2 FQNEAQ. During its preparation, the TCRbeta library received unique molecular identifiers. TCRdb redid the calling of the PCR reads with MiXCR, one entry per CDR3 protein. The sample includes about 460,000 distinct CDR3 sequences, about 12% seen only once; the top ten take about 5%. This clonotype was detected many times.

Source: PBMCs from the stem cell graft donor, taken from the stem cell graft. V is TRBV7-8 and J is TRBJ2-6; unclear D gene. This TCR was sampled from a human donor who donated a stem cell graft to a child with combined immunodeficiency. The CDR3: CASSLVSGANVLTF. DNA for the CDR3: TGTGCCAGCAGCTTAGTCTCTGGGGCCAACGTCCTGACTTTC.